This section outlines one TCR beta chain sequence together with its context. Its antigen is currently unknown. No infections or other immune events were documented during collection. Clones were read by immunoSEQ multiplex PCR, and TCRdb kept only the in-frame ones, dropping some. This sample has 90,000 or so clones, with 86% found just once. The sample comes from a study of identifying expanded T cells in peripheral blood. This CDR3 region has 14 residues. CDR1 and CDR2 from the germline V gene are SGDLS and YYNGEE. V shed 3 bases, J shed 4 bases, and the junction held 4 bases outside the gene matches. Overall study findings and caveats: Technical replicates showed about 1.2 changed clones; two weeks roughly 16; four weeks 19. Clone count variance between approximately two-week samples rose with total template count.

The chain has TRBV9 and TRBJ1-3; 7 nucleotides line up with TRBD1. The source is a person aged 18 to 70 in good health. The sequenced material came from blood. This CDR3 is CASSATGLGNTIYF. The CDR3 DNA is TGTGCCAGCAGCGCGACAGGGCTCGGAAACACCATATATTTT.